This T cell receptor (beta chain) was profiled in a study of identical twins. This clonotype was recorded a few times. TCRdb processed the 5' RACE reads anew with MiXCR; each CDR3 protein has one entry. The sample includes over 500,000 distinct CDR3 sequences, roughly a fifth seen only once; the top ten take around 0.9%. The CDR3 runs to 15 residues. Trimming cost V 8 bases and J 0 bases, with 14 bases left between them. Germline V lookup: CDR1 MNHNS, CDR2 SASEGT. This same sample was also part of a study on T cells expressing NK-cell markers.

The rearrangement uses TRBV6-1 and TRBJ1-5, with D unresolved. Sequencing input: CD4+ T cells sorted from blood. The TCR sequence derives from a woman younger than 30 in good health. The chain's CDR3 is CASGAGSYSNQPQHF. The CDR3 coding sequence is TGTGCCAGCGGAGCGGGATCTTATAGCAATCAGCCCCAGCATTTT.